This T cell receptor beta chain is from a study of naive and memory T cell subsets. Alpha and beta constant region primers primed reverse transcription for blood and skin samples. The SP2 primer and nested alpha and beta constant region primers amplified ligated cDNA in four rounds. TCRdb independently ran MiXCR on the 5' RACE reads; one entry per CDR3 protein. Counted here are about 25,000 distinct CDR3 sequences, approximately 20% occurring once; the ten biggest clones make up over 1.5%. V shed 6 bases and J shed 5 bases, with 11 bases lying between them. This CDR3 spans 12 amino acids. Whole blood, 2 to 2.5 ml, came from adult healthy volunteers. An oligonucleotide containing a UMI was ligated to the 3' end of TCR cDNA. Reverse transcription used DNase-treated unsorted total RNA, aiming for roughly 1 to 1,100 ng.

This clonotype was sampled from a female donor in good health. V usage is TRBV12-3 or TRBV12-4 and J usage is TRBJ2-7, with no clear D. The CDR3 DNA reads TGTGCCAGCAGCCCCACTATGAACGAGCAGTACTTC. Translation: CASSPTMNEQYF.